These 12 T cell receptor beta chains originate from one sample sequenced in a study of beta chain features in type 1 diabetes. Every bit of the isolated RNA underwent reverse transcription, so sequencing read expressed TCRB transcripts. Some clones are missing from TCRdb's copy, which holds only in-frame ones; the method was immunoSEQ multiplex PCR. The profile shows some 150,000 clones, roughly 48% of them singletons. Sequences were obtained from Tregs from blood. The receptors shown here come from a man younger than 35 in good health.

This clone showed up just a few times. The chain employs TRBV6-6 and TRBJ2-7; no firm D call. The CDR3 spans 11 residues. Germline-derived CDR1 and CDR2 are MNHNY and SVGAGI (reference sequence). V lost 5 bases and J 3 bases, leaving 5 bases between the germline ends. CDR3 amino acids: CASSPNYEQYF. The CDR3 DNA follows: TGTGCCAGCAGTCCTAACTACGAGCAGTACTTC.

Only a few counts were recorded for this clone. The genes are TRBV9 and TRBJ2-2; 11 bases match TRBD1. Germline trimming cut 0 bases from V and 6 bases from J; bases unmatched to any gene: 7. The CDR3 has 17 amino acids. The germline CDR1 and CDR2 sequences are SGDLS and YYNGEE. CDR3 DNA: TGTGCCAGCAGCGTAGCGGGGACAGGGGGTTTCGCCGGGGAGCTGTTTTTT. Amino acid sequence: CASSVAGTGGFAGELFF.

The gene calls are TRBV4-3 and TRBJ1-4; 7 bases match TRBD1. Germline V gene sequence: CDR1 LGHNA, CDR2 YSLEER. V was pared by 1 base and J by 17 bases, with 13 bases of the junction left unmatched. This CDR3 is 14 amino acids long. The CDR3, as DNA: TGCGCCAGCAGCCAAGGACGCGTTCGGGGACAGCCTTTTTTT. This codes for CASSQGRVRGQPFF.

The CDR3 loop is CASSYGGTEAFF. CDR3 nucleotide sequence: TGTGCCAGCAGTTACGGAGGCACTGAAGCTTTCTTT. This chain connects TRBV6-6 to TRBJ1-1; D remains unclear. The CDR3 is made up of 12 amino acids. CDR1 is MNHNY, CDR2 SVGAGI, per germline (reference sequence). V was shortened by 2 bases and J by 4 bases, with 5 bases between the two germline ends.

The rearrangement links TRBV9 to TRBJ2-4; TRBD1 aligns across 8 bases. Germline CDR1 and CDR2: SGDLS and YYNGEE. The CDR3 runs to 13 residues. V dropped 3 bases and J dropped 10; count of bases not matched to a gene: 6. CDR3 nucleotides: TGTGCCAGCAGCGGACAGGGGCCACGGATTCAGTACTTC. Its translation is CASSGQGPRIQYF.

The chain has TRBV4-3 and TRBJ2-7, with D unclear. The CDR3 consists of 13 residues. Per the germline V gene, CDR1 is LGHNA and CDR2 is YSLEER. V lost 3 bases and J lost 4, with 10 bases in between. The CDR3 loop is CASSHGPTYEQYF. The CDR3, as DNA: TGCGCCAGCAGCCACGGTCCTACGTACGAGCAGTACTTC.

This clone has only a few counts. This chain links TRBV27 with TRBJ1-1; TRBD1 might be the D (6 bases). V was trimmed by 3 bases and J by 8 bases, leaving 10 bases between them. The CDR3 extends over 12 amino acids. Germline-derived CDR1 and CDR2 are MNHEY and SMNVEV (reference sequence). CDR3 nucleotide sequence: TGTGCCAGCAGTTTCCAGGGGCGAGAAGCTTTCTTT. This translates into CASSFQGREAFF.

The genes are TRBV2 and TRBJ1-2, with unresolved D. V was pared by 6 bases and J by 8 bases, with 19 bases between. The CDR3 runs to 14 residues. The germline gives CDR1 SNHLY, CDR2 FYNNEI. The CDR3 sequence: CASSASNPLGGYTF. The CDR3 region has the DNA TGTGCCAGCAGCGCCAGTAACCCCCTCGGGGGCTACACCTTC.

The chain combines TRBV7-2 with TRBJ1-2; 9 bases line up with TRBD1. There are 16 residues in the CDR3. V trimming: 4 bases; J trimming: 5 bases; junction bases outside the gene matches: 11. Looked up from germline, CDR1 is SGHTA and CDR2 is FQGNSA. CDR3 amino acids: CASSSRPGQGVYGYTF. CDR3 nucleotides: TGTGCCAGCAGCTCCCGCCCGGGACAGGGCGTTTATGGCTACACCTTC.

This clone appeared a few times. V usage is TRBV19 and J usage is TRBJ1-2, with D unclear. Germline values: CDR1 LNHDA, CDR2 SQIVND (reference sequence). Trimming removed 5 bases from V and 5 bases from J, with 9 bases in between. CDR3 length: 12 amino acids. CDR3 residues: CASSATRYGYTF. The DNA for the CDR3 is TGTGCCAGTAGTGCCACCCGGTATGGCTACACCTTC.

Only a few counts were recorded for this clone. The chain carries TRBV28 and TRBJ2-2; TRBD2 might be the D (7 bases). V was pared by 7 bases and J by 0 bases, with 12 bases between. This CDR3 comprises 15 residues. Germline CDR1 MDHEN, CDR2 SYDVKM. CDR3 protein: CASIGGLANTGELFF. CDR3 coding DNA: TGTGCCAGCATCGGGGGGCTAGCGAACACCGGGGAGCTGTTTTTT.

This sequence joins TRBV2 and TRBJ2-2; 7 bases line up with TRBD1. J was trimmed by 6 bases and V by 4 bases; bases with no gene match: 5. Germline lookup yields CDR1 SNHLY and CDR2 FYNNEI. The CDR3 loop spans 14 amino acids. In nucleotides, the CDR3 is TGTGCCAGCAGTGCGCGACAGGGATCCGGGGAGCTGTTTTTT. This sequence encodes CASSARQGSGELFF.